These 10 T cell receptor beta chains originate from one sample sequenced in a study of cytomegalovirus exposure and HLA in healthy donors. Researchers ran the PCR with 60 Vbeta and 13 Jbeta primers. Using immunoSEQ multiplex PCR, the repertoire was profiled, and TCRdb retains in-frame clones only, with some absent. The sample lists 80,000 to 95,000 clones, roughly 79% occurring once. Sequenced sample: PBMCs. The receptor set was obtained from a female donor in good health and CMV-seronegative.

This clone showed up just once. The chain carries TRBV9 and TRBJ1-5; D is perhaps TRBD1 (6 bases). Between the trimmed V and J ends, which lost 1 base and 6 bases, there was a span of 17 bases. In germline, CDR1 is SGDLS, CDR2 YYNGEE. The CDR3 totals 16 residues. The CDR3 loop is CASSVIPRQGSQPQHF. CDR3 coding DNA: TGTGCCAGCAGCGTAATCCCCCGGCAGGGGAGTCAGCCCCAGCATTTT.

The chain couples TRBV27 to TRBJ1-2; TRBD1 matches 7 bases. The CDR3 is made up of 14 amino acids. After removal of 4 bases from V and 2 bases from J, the junction contained 4 bases not matched to a gene. CDR1 MNHEY and CDR2 SMNVEV come from the germline V gene (reference sequence). CDR3 protein: CASSSGTVNYGYTF. The CDR3 DNA follows: TGTGCCAGCAGTTCCGGGACAGTAAACTATGGCTACACCTTC.

V is TRBV19 and J is TRBJ1-1; 7 bases agree with TRBD1. From germline, CDR1 is LNHDA and CDR2 SQIVND (reference sequence). J lost 0 bases, V lost 4 bases, and 2 bases had no gene match. This CDR3 contains 14 residues. CDR3 residues: CASSSDRVNTEAFF. CDR3 bases: TGTGCCAGTAGTAGCGACAGGGTGAACACTGAAGCTTTCTTT. Using reference TRBV19 and TRBJ1-1 for the parts outside the CDR3, the full variable domain is DGGITQSPKYLFRKEGQNVTLSCEQNLNHDAMYWYRQDPGQGLRLIYYSQIVNDFQKGDIAEGYSVSREKKESFPLTVTSAQKNPTAFYLCASSSDRVNTEAFFGQGTRLTVV.

The chain combines TRBV20-1 with TRBJ2-3; D not resolved. Germline-derived CDR1 and CDR2 are DFQATT and SNEGSKA (reference sequence). The CDR3 is made up of 11 amino acids. The germline V and J ends were trimmed by 4 bases and 3 bases, with 5 bases remaining between them. CDR3: CSAKQTDTQYF. CDR3 coding DNA: TGCAGTGCTAAGCAAACAGATACGCAGTATTTT.

This clone appeared a few times. J is TRBJ1-1 and V is TRBV5-4, with D possibly being TRBD1 (5 bases). Looked up from germline, CDR1 is SGHNT and CDR2 is YYREEE (reference sequence). This CDR3 is 14 amino acids long. Between the trimmed V and J ends, which lost 9 bases and 1 base, there was a span of 16 bases. Here the CDR3 reads CATQLRGPNTEAFF. Here the CDR3 DNA reads TGTGCCACACAATTGCGGGGACCGAACACTGAAGCTTTCTTT.

This clone was seen a handful of times. The chain uses TRBV2 and TRBJ1-4, with D unresolved. The CDR3 totals 14 residues. Trimming took off 4 bases at V and 1 base at J, with 7 bases between the two ends. Germline V gene sequence: CDR1 SNHLY, CDR2 FYNNEI. This CDR3 is CASSAHLTNEKLFF. The CDR3 coding sequence is TGTGCCAGCAGTGCCCATTTAACTAATGAAAAACTGTTTTTT.

The J gene is TRBJ1-2, the V gene TRBV7-3, with a tentative D call TRBD1 (5 bases). V was clipped by 0 bases and J by 8 bases, with 13 bases between them. Germline CDR1 SGHTA, CDR2 FQGTGA. This CDR3 comprises 14 residues. This CDR3 is CASSLTSGGGGYTF. Written as DNA, the CDR3 is TGTGCCAGCAGCTTAACGTCTGGGGGGGGAGGCTACACCTTC.

This clone was seen only a few times. CDR3 sequence (DNA): TGTGCCAGCAGCCAAGATTGGGACAGGAGGAAAGCTTTCTTT. Residues: CASSQDWDRRKAFF. The chain links TRBV14 to TRBJ1-1; 8 bases line up with TRBD1. The CDR3 length is 14 residues. CDR1 and CDR2 from the germline V gene are SGHDN and FVKESK. J was trimmed by 9 bases and V by 0 bases; bases with no gene match: 6.

This rearrangement joins TRBV29-1 to TRBJ2-2; no definite D call. Germline V CDR1 and CDR2: SQVTM, ANQGSEA. Trimming stripped 3 bases from V and 6 bases from J, with 8 bases between. The CDR3 totals 12 residues. The CDR3 reads CSVEELPGELFF. The CDR3 DNA reads TGCAGCGTTGAGGAGCTACCCGGGGAGCTGTTTTTT.

The chain is built from TRBV10-3 and TRBJ2-5; D perhaps matches TRBD1 (6 bases). From germline, CDR1 is ENHRY and CDR2 SYGVKD. The CDR3 runs 13 residues. Deletions cut 3 bases from V and 4 bases from J, with 9 bases between. The chain's CDR3 is CAISEPGAETQYF. In DNA form, the CDR3 reads TGTGCCATCAGTGAACCAGGGGCAGAGACCCAGTACTTC.